One sample yielded the 31 T cell receptor beta chains listed below, sequenced in a study of T cells in Graves' hyperthyroidism and ophthalmopathy (dated by TCRdb to about 2019). The library was generated by multiplex PCR. Sequencer: Illumina HiSeq 2000. The TCR beta CDR3 regions were amplified from RNA transcripts. The first round of RT-PCR for the TCR CDR3 was performed with the HTBI primer set and the Qiagen OneStep RT-PCR kit. The raw public reads went through TCRdb reprocessing: fastp at Q25, MiXCR clone calling, in-frame beta chains kept. Rows are combined by CDR3 protein, so each entry shows the most common genes and DNA. Within this sample are around 500,000 distinct CDR3 sequences, with 16% of them counted one time only. The ten biggest clones cover 25% to 35% of the sample. What was sequenced was blood. Receptors were obtained from a woman aged 25 to 39 with Graves' ophthalmopathy.

This clonotype was seen only a few times. This chain links TRBV20-1 with TRBJ2-3; 12 bases match TRBD2. J lost 8 bases, V lost 0 bases, and 15 bases had no gene match. The V gene's germline CDR1 is DFQATT and CDR2 SNEGSKA (reference sequence). The CDR3 is 18 amino acids. CDR3 amino acids: CSARDRLAGGIGTFTQYF. The CDR3 DNA sequence: TGCAGTGCTAGAGATAGGCTAGCGGGAGGGATCGGGACCTTTACGCAGTATTTT.

The CDR3 DNA sequence: TGTGCCAGCAGTTTATCGGTTGAAGCTTTCTTT. It specifies CASSLSVEAFF. The V and J genes are TRBV28 and TRBJ1-1; D is ambiguous. The CDR3 runs to 11 residues. Per germline, CDR1 MDHEN and CDR2 SYDVKM. Trimming took off 1 base at V and 7 bases at J, with 4 bases between the two ends.

This clonotype has at least ten counts. The chain links TRBV27 to TRBJ2-1; maybe TRBD2 (6 bases). Germline CDR1 is MNHEY and CDR2 is SMNVEV (reference sequence). The CDR3 is made up of 15 amino acids. Between the trimmed V and J ends, which lost 2 bases and 5 bases, there was a span of 13 bases. The CDR3 spells CASSLGGMPHNEQFF. CDR3 coding DNA: TGTGCCAGCAGTTTAGGCGGGATGCCCCACAATGAGCAGTTCTTC.

Of note for this clonotype: Just one base apart from a much larger clone, this may be a read error. The chain employs TRBV6-2 or TRBV6-3 and TRBJ1-1; D remains unclear. From germline, CDR1 is MNHEY and CDR2 SVGEGT. This CDR3 has 16 amino acids. V lost 6 bases, J lost 2 bases, and 19 bases lay in between. The DNA for the CDR3 is TGTGCCAGCAGCGTCGGGGAGTTCTCTCCTAACACTGAAGCTTTCTTT. Its protein is CASSVGEFSPNTEAFF.

At least ten counts were recorded for this clonotype. For the CDR3, the DNA is TGTGCCAGCAGCCCCGGGGACAGTAATGAGCAGTTCTTC. Protein sequence: CASSPGDSNEQFF. The chain has TRBV7-3 and TRBJ2-1; 7 positions match TRBD1. Per the germline V gene, CDR1 is SGHTA and CDR2 is FQGTGA. The CDR3 runs 13 residues. V shed 5 bases and J 7 bases; nucleotides not matched to a gene: 5.

This clonotype was seen a handful of times. The CDR3 DNA sequence: TGCAGCGTTGAACAGGGTTCGAGGGAGACCCAGTACTTC. Its protein product is CSVEQGSRETQYF. The chain couples TRBV29-1 to TRBJ2-5, with D possibly matching TRBD1 (5 bases). This CDR3 spans 13 amino acids. V lost 2 bases and J 5 bases, leaving 12 bases between the germline ends. Looked up from germline, CDR1 is SQVTM and CDR2 is ANQGSEA.

The V gene is TRBV9, the J gene TRBJ2-2, with D unclear. Germline values: CDR1 SGDLS, CDR2 YYNGEE. V lost 3 bases, J lost 5 bases, and 8 bases lay in between. The CDR3 length is 13 residues. The CDR3 here is CASSEMDTGELFF. CDR3 in DNA: TGTGCCAGCAGCGAGATGGATACCGGGGAGCTGTTTTTT.

This rearrangement joins TRBV20-1 to TRBJ2-7, with TRBD2 identical over 8 bases. CDR1 DFQATT and CDR2 SNEGSKA come from the germline V gene (reference sequence). CDR3 length: 12 residues. With V trimmed by 7 bases and J by 3 bases, 5 bases remained unmatched. The CDR3 here is CSVRGGYYEQYF. The CDR3 DNA is TGCAGTGTTCGGGGGGGCTACTACGAGCAGTACTTC.

This clonotype was counted many times. V and J are TRBV30 and TRBJ2-5, with D possibly called TRBD1 or TRBD2 (5 bases each). The V and J ends lost 0 bases and 14 bases respectively, with 13 bases between them. The CDR3 is 11 amino acids. Germline CDR1 reads GTSNPN; CDR2 reads SVGIG (reference sequence). This chain's CDR3 is CAWSVGVHKYF. The CDR3, as DNA: TGTGCCTGGAGTGTGGGGGTGCACAAATACTTC.

The chain employs TRBV6-1 and TRBJ1-1; D call uncertain. Germline-derived CDR1 and CDR2 are MNHNS and SASEGT. This CDR3 has 14 amino acids. V lost 6 bases and J lost 5, with 16 bases in between. The CDR3 reads CASSPLGEGTEAFF. Written as DNA, the CDR3 is TGTGCCAGCAGCCCCCTCGGGGAAGGAACTGAAGCTTTCTTT.

This clonotype has a handful of counts. The chain is built from TRBV3-1 and TRBJ1-4; D unresolved. The V and J ends lost 3 bases and 2 bases respectively, with 13 bases between them. CDR3 length: 16 amino acids. Germline lookup yields CDR1 LGHDT and CDR2 YNNKEL (reference sequence). CDR3 DNA: TGTGCCAGCAGCCATCGCAACGATGGGACTAATGAAAAACTGTTTTTT. Amino acid sequence: CASSHRNDGTNEKLFF.

This clonotype has at least ten counts. This chain uses TRBV11-1 with TRBJ2-7, with D possibly being TRBD2 (7 bases). There are 13 residues in the CDR3. The germline V and J ends were trimmed by 6 bases and 6 bases, with 15 bases remaining between them. Germline CDR1 is SGHAT and CDR2 is FQDESV (reference sequence). CDR3 sequence: CASRRTGGIEQYF. The CDR3, as DNA: TGTGCCAGCAGGAGAACGGGGGGCATCGAGCAGTACTTC.

The V and J genes are TRBV6-5 and TRBJ1-4, with 8 bases fitting TRBD1. This CDR3 comprises 14 residues. Germline CDR1 MNHEY, CDR2 SVGAGI. V shed 2 bases and J 8 bases; nucleotides not matched to a gene: 4. The CDR3 is CASSYGTGREKLFF. The CDR3 nucleotides are TGTGCCAGCAGTTACGGGACAGGCCGGGAAAAACTGTTTTTT.

The table lists this clonotype with many counts. The chain combines TRBV5-1 with TRBJ1-3; D may be TRBD1 (6 bases). Trimming pared 3 bases from V and 4 bases from J, leaving 14 bases between. CDR1 SGHRS and CDR2 YFSETQ come from the germline V gene. The CDR3 has 15 amino acids. The CDR3 nucleotides are TGCGCCAGCAGCTCGGCGACAGGAGCCGGAAACACCATATATTTT. Protein sequence: CASSSATGAGNTIYF.

This clonotype was picked up a small number of times. A much larger clone differs by one base, so this may be a read error. V gene TRBV9 combines with J gene TRBJ2-5, with D tentatively TRBD1 or TRBD2 (5 bases each). Germline CDR1 reads SGDLS; CDR2 reads YYNGEE. CDR3 length: 13 amino acids. Between the trimmed V and J ends, which lost 0 bases and 3 bases, there was a span of 6 bases. CDR3 loop: CASSVGGEETQYF. CDR3 DNA: TGTGCCAGCAGCGTAGGAGGGGAAGAGACCCAGTACTTC.

This clonotype was recorded at least ten times. V usage is TRBV2 and J usage is TRBJ1-2; D might be TRBD1 (5 bases). CDR3 size: 21 residues. Germline-derived CDR1 and CDR2 are SNHLY and FYNNEI. V gave up 2 bases and J gave up 5 bases, with 33 bases separating them. This chain's CDR3 is CASSESRGEGLLGRRNYGYTF. For the CDR3, the DNA is TGTGCCAGCAGTGAATCGCGGGGGGAGGGGTTACTCGGCAGGAGAAATTATGGCTACACCTTC.

This clonotype came up a few times. The chain couples TRBV7-9 to TRBJ1-6; D is ambiguous. This CDR3 has 16 amino acids. Deletions cut 3 bases from V and 2 bases from J, with 11 bases between. Germline CDR1 reads SEHNR; CDR2 reads FQNEAQ (reference sequence). CDR3 loop: CASSFVRDPYNSPLHF. The CDR3 coding sequence is TGTGCCAGCAGCTTCGTCCGAGACCCCTATAATTCACCCCTCCACTTT.

This clonotype was seen once. A much larger clone sits a single nucleotide away, making a read error possible. The chain uses TRBV7-8 and TRBJ2-4; D may correspond to TRBD1 or TRBD2 (6 bases each). The CDR3 has 17 residues. Germline V lookup: CDR1 SGHVS, CDR2 FQNEAQ. Trimming took 3 bases from V and 5 from J, leaving 20 bases between them. The CDR3 DNA is TGTGCCAGCAGCTTCACGTATGAGAGGGGGGCCGAAAACATTCAGTACTTC. Translation: CASSFTYERGAENIQYF.

This clonotype was counted a few times. The J gene is TRBJ2-1, the V gene TRBV24-1; TRBD1 aligns across 7 bases. CDR1 KGHDR and CDR2 SFDVKD come from the germline V gene. CDR3 length: 15 amino acids. Losses at the gene ends were 1 base for V and 8 bases for J; bases not matched to a gene: 7. CDR3 amino acids: CATSDFNRGGHEQFF. CDR3 nucleotide sequence: TGTGCCACCAGTGATTTTAACAGGGGTGGGCATGAGCAGTTCTTC.

This clonotype was observed many times. The chain employs TRBV7-2 and TRBJ1-5; D is perhaps TRBD1 (5 bases). The CDR3 has 13 amino acids. Trimming pared 5 bases from V and 7 bases from J, leaving 12 bases between. Per the germline V gene, CDR1 is SGHTA and CDR2 is FQGNSA. The CDR3 DNA sequence: TGTGCCAGCAGCCGTGAACGGGACCAGCCCCAGCATTTT. Its protein is CASSRERDQPQHF.

This clonotype occurred many times. The chain employs TRBV29-1 and TRBJ2-3; 10 nucleotides align to TRBD1. From germline, CDR1 is SQVTM and CDR2 ANQGSEA. The V segment lost 7 bases and the J segment 5 bases; nucleotides outside the gene matches: 6. The CDR3 length is 13 residues. The CDR3 loop is CSGQGARVDTQYF. For the CDR3, the DNA is TGCAGCGGACAGGGGGCGCGGGTAGATACGCAGTATTTT.

This clonotype has a handful of counts. The J gene is TRBJ2-1, the V gene TRBV6-2 or TRBV6-3, with D perhaps matching TRBD2 (5 bases). The CDR3 loop spans 17 amino acids. V lost 2 bases, J lost 2 bases, and 16 bases lay in between. Germline-derived CDR1 and CDR2 are MNHEY and SVGEGT. CDR3 nucleotides: TGTGCCAGCAGTTACCGGGGAAGCTCTCTTACCTACAATGAGCAGTTCTTC. Its protein product is CASSYRGSSLTYNEQFF.

This clonotype was picked up many times. The chain is built from TRBV5-5 and TRBJ1-6; D possibly corresponds to TRBD1 (5 bases). The V and J ends lost 6 bases and 7 bases respectively, with 8 bases between them. The germline V gene has CDR1 SGHKS and CDR2 YYEKEE (reference sequence). This CDR3 region has 12 residues. CDR3: CASTKGNSPLHF. For the CDR3, the DNA is TGTGCCAGCACTAAGGGGAATTCACCCCTCCACTTT.

This clonotype has a count of ten or more. The chain couples TRBV9 to TRBJ2-1; the match to TRBD2 covers 9 bases. Germline CDR1 reads SGDLS; CDR2 reads YYNGEE. V shed 3 bases, J shed 8 bases, and the junction held 9 bases outside the gene matches. The CDR3 totals 15 residues. CDR3 in DNA: TGTGCCAGCAGCGCCGGGACTAGCTCTTATGATGAGCAGTTCTTC. Protein product: CASSAGTSSYDEQFF.

The chain couples TRBV28 to TRBJ2-4, with D unclear. The CDR3 totals 14 residues. The V gene lost 6 bases and the J gene lost 3 bases, with 12 bases spanning the gap. From germline, CDR1 is MDHEN and CDR2 SYDVKM. The CDR3 sequence is CASRPGGDKNIQYF. CDR3 bases: TGTGCCAGCAGGCCAGGTGGGGACAAAAACATTCAGTACTTC.

The sample holds a few counts of this clonotype. This chain joins TRBV6-5 and TRBJ2-3; D remains ambiguous. Looked up from germline, CDR1 is MNHEY and CDR2 is SVGAGI. This CDR3 is 14 amino acids long. The germline V and J ends were trimmed by 0 bases and 4 bases, with 8 bases remaining between them. CDR3 DNA: TGTGCCAGCAGTTACTCGGAGTTGGCAGATACGCAGTATTTT. Protein product: CASSYSELADTQYF.

This clonotype was found many times. The chain uses TRBV5-1 and TRBJ1-1, with D maybe TRBD1 (6 bases). The CDR3 consists of 13 residues. V lost 5 bases and J lost 4, with 12 bases in between. The germline CDR1 and CDR2 sequences are SGHRS and YFSETQ. The CDR3 reads CASSYDRPTEAFF. The CDR3 coding sequence is TGCGCCAGCAGTTACGACAGGCCCACTGAAGCTTTCTTT.

This clonotype was observed a few times. This rearrangement joins TRBV5-8 to TRBJ2-1; D uncertain. The CDR3 runs 14 residues. Germline V gives CDR1 SGHTS, CDR2 YDEGEE. V was cut by 4 bases and J by 0 bases, with 8 bases left in between. This CDR3 is CASSPDYSYNEQFF. In DNA, the CDR3 is TGTGCCAGCAGCCCCGATTACTCCTACAATGAGCAGTTCTTC.

This clonotype was recorded a few times. The chain has TRBV7-8 and TRBJ2-1, with 10 nucleotides matching TRBD2. The CDR3 runs 15 residues. Germline V gives CDR1 SGHVS, CDR2 FQNEAQ. V lost 1 base to trimming and J lost 6 bases; unmatched junction nucleotides: 3. DNA of the CDR3: TGTGCCAGCAGCTTAGTAACTAGCGGGATCAATGAGCAGTTCTTC. Encoded protein: CASSLVTSGINEQFF.

V usage is TRBV5-8 and J usage is TRBJ1-4; D may be TRBD1 (5 bases). V dropped 1 base and J dropped 4 bases, with 11 bases sitting between them. The length of the CDR3 is 15 residues. CDR1 is SGHTS and CDR2 is YDEGEE in the germline V gene. The CDR3 spells CASSLSGRGNEKLFF. CDR3 bases: TGTGCCAGCAGCTTGTCGGGACGGGGTAATGAAAAACTGTTTTTT.

This clonotype came up a few times. This rearrangement joins TRBV6-1 to TRBJ2-1; 7 bases match TRBD2. Germline loops: CDR1 MNHNS, CDR2 SASEGT. The trim removed 5 bases at V and 0 bases at J, leaving 4 bases unmatched. CDR3 size: 15 residues. CDR3 sequence: CASSKLAASYNEQFF. Here the CDR3 DNA reads TGTGCCAGCAGTAAGCTAGCGGCCTCCTACAATGAGCAGTTCTTC.